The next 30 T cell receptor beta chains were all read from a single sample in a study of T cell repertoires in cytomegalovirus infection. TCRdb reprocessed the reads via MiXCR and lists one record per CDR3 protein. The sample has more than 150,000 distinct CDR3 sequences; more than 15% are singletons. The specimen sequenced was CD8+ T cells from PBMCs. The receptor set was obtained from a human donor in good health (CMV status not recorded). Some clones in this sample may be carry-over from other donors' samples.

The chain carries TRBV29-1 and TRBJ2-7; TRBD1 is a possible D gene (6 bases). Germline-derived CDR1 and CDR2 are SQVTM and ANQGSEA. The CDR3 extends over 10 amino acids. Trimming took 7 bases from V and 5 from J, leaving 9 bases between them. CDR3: CSGRTDEQYF. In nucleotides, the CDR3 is TGCAGCGGAAGGACAGACGAGCAGTACTTC.

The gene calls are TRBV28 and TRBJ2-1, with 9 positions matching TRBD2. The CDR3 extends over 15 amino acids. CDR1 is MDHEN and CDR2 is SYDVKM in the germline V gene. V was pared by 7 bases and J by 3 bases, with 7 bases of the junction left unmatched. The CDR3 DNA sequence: TGTGCCAGCACTCCCGGGACTAGCATCTACAATGAGCAGTTCTTC. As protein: CASTPGTSIYNEQFF.

The CDR3 sequence: CASSRTPGFSEKLFF. CDR3 coding DNA: TGTGCCAGCAGTCGCACCCCCGGATTCTCCGAAAAACTGTTTTTT. The V and J genes are TRBV7-9 and TRBJ1-4; D is undetermined. CDR3 length equals 15 residues. V was clipped by 6 bases and J by 8 bases, with 19 bases between them. The V gene's germline CDR1 is SEHNR and CDR2 FQNEAQ (reference sequence).

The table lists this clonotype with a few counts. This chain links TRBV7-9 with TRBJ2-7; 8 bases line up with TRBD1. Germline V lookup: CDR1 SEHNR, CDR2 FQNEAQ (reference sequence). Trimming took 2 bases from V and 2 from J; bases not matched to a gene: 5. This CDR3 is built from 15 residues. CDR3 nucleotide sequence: TGTGCCAGCAGCTTACCGGACAGGGACCCCTACGAGCAGTACTTC. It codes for CASSLPDRDPYEQYF.

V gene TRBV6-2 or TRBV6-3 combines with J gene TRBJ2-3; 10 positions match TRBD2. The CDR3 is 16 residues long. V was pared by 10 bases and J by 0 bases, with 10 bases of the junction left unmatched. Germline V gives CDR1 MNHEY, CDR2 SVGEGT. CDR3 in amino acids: CATTPTSGISTDTQYF. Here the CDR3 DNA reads TGTGCCACCACCCCTACTAGCGGGATTAGCACAGATACGCAGTATTTT.

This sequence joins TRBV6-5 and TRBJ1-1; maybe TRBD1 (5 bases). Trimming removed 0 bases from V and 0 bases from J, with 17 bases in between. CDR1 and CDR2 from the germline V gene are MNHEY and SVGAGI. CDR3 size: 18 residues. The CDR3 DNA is TGTGCCAGCAGTTACTCCTACGCGGGACGGCGCATGAACACTGAAGCTTTCTTT. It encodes CASSYSYAGRRMNTEAFF.

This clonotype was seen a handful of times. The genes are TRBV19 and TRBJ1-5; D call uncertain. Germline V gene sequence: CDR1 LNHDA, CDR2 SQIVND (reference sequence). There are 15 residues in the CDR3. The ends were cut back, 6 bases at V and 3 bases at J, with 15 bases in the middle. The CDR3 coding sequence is TGTGCCAGTAGGGAGAGGGCAGACAACAATCAGCCCCAGCATTTT. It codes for CASRERADNNQPQHF.

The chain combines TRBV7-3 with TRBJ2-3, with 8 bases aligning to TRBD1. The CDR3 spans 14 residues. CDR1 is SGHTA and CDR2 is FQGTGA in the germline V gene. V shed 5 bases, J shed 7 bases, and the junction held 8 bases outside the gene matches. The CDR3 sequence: CASSQGQGGYTQYF. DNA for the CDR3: TGTGCCAGCAGCCAAGGACAGGGAGGATATACGCAGTATTTT.

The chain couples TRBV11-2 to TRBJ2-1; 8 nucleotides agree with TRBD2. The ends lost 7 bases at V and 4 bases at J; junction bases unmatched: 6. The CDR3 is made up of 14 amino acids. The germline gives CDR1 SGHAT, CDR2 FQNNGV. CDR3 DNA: TGTGCCAGCACCACTAGCGGAGTTTACAATGAGCAGTTCTTC. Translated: CASTTSGVYNEQFF. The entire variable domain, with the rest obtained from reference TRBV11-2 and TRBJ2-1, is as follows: EAGVAQSPRYKIIEKRQSVAFWCNPISGHATLYWYQQILGQGPKLLIQFQNNGVVDDSQLPKDRFSAERLKGVDSTLKIQPAKLEDSAVYLCASTTSGVYNEQFFGPGTRLTVL.

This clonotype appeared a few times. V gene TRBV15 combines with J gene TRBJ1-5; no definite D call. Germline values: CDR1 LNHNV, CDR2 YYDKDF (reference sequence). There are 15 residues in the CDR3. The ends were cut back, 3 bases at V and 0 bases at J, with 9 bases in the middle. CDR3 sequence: CATSSPDHSNQPQHF. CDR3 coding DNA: TGTGCCACCAGCAGTCCCGACCATAGCAATCAGCCCCAGCATTTT.

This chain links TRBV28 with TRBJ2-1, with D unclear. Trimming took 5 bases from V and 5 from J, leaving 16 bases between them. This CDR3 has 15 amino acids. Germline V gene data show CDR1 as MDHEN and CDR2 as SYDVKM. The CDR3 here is CASSRVARPHNEQFF. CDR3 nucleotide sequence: TGTGCCAGCAGTCGCGTGGCCCGCCCTCACAATGAGCAGTTCTTC.

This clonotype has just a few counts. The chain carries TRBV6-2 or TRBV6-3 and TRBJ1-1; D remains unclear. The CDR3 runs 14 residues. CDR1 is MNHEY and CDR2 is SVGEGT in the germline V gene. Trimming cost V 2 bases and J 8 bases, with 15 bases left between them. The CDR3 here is CASSYPRRLKEAFF. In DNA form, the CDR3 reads TGTGCCAGCAGTTACCCCCGGCGGCTGAAGGAAGCTTTCTTT.

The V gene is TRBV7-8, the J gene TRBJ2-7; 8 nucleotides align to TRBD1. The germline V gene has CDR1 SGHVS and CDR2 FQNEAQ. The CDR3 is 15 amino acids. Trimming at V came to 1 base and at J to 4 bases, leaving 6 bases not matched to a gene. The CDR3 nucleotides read TGTGCCAGCAGCTTAGGGGCAGGGGGCAAATACGAGCAGTACTTC. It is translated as CASSLGAGGKYEQYF. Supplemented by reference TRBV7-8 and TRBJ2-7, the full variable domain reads GAGVSQSPRYKVAKRGQDVALRCDPISGHVSLFWYQQALGQGPEFLTYFQNEAQLDKSGLPSDRFFAERPEGSVSTLKIQRTQQEDSAVYLCASSLGAGGKYEQYFGPGTRLTVT.

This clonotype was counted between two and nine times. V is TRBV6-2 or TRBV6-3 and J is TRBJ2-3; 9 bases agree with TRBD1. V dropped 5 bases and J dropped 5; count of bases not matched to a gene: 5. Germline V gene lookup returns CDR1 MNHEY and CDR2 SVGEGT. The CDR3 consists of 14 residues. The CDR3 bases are TGTGCCAGCAGTCCAGGGACAGGGATAGATACGCAGTATTTT. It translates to CASSPGTGIDTQYF.

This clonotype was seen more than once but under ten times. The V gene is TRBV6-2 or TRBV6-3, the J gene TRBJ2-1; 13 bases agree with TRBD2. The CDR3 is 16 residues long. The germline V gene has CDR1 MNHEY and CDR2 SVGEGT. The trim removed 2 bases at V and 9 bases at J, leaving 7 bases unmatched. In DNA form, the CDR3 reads TGTGCCAGCAGTTACCCAGGACTAGCGGGAGATCCTGAGCAGTTCTTC. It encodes CASSYPGLAGDPEQFF.

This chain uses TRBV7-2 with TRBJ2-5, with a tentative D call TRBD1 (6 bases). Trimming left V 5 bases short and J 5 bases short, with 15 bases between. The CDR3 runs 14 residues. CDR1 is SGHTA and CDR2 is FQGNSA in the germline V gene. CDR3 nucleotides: TGTGCCAGCAGCCCTTACAGGGCCGGGGAGACCCAGTACTTC. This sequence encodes CASSPYRAGETQYF. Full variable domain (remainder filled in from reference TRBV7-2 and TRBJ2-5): GAGVSQSPSNKVTEKGKDVELRCDPISGHTALYWYRQSLGQGLEFLIYFQGNSAPDKSGLPSDRFSAERTGGSVSTLTIQRTQQEDSAVYLCASSPYRAGETQYFGPGTRLLVL.

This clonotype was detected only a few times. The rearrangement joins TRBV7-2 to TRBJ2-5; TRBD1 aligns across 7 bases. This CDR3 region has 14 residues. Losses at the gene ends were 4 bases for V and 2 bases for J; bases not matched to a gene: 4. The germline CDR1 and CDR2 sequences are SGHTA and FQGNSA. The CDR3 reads CASSSRGPQETQYF. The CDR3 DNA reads TGTGCCAGCAGCTCAAGGGGGCCGCAAGAGACCCAGTACTTC.

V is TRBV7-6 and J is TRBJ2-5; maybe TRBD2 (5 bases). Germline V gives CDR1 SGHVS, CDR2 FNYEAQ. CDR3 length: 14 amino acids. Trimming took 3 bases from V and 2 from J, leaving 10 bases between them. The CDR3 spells CASSLRRYQETQYF. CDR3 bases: TGTGCCAGCAGCTTGCGGAGGTATCAAGAGACCCAGTACTTC.

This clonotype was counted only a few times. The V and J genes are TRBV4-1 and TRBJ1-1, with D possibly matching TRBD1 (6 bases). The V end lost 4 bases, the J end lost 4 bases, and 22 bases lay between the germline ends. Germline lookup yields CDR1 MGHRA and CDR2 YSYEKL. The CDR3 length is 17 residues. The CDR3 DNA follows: TGCGCCAGCAGCCCCAGATTCCGGGACAATCTTGGCACTGAAGCTTTCTTT. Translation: CASSPRFRDNLGTEAFF.

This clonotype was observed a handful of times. The DNA of the CDR3 is TGTGCCAGCAGCCTTAAACCCTTTGGCACAGATACGCAGTATTTT. This translates into CASSLKPFGTDTQYF. The J gene is TRBJ2-3, the V gene TRBV12-3 or TRBV12-4; D is unresolved. The CDR3 has 15 residues. V gave up 6 bases and J gave up 1 base, with 14 bases separating them.

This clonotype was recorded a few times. The CDR3 DNA follows: TGTGCCAGCAGCCTCACCAGGGTTGAGACCCAGTACTTC. Residues: CASSLTRVETQYF. The chain employs TRBV7-6 and TRBJ2-5, with D possibly matching TRBD1 (5 bases). Germline V gene data show CDR1 as SGHVS and CDR2 as FNYEAQ. The germline V and J ends were trimmed by 5 bases and 5 bases, with 12 bases remaining between them. The CDR3 extends over 13 amino acids.

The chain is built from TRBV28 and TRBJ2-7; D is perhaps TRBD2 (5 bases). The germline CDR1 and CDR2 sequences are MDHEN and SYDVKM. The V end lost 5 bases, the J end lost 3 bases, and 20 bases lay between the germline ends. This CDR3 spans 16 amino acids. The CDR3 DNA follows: TGTGCCAGCAGTCCCCTCAGTACTCGCGGGCGCTACGAGCAGTACTTC. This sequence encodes CASSPLSTRGRYEQYF.

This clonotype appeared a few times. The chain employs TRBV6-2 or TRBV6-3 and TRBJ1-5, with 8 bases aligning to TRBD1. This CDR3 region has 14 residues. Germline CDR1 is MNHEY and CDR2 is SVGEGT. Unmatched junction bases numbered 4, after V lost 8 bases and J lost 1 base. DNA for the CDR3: TGTGCCAGCTTCCAGGGGGCGAGCAATCAGCCCCAGCATTTT. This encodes CASFQGASNQPQHF.

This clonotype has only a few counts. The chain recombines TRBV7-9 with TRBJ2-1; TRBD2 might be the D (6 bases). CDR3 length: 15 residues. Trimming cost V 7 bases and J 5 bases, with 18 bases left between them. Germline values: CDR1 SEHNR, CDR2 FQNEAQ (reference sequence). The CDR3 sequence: CASINGDSYDNEQFF. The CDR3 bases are TGTGCCAGCATCAACGGGGACTCTTACGACAATGAGCAGTTCTTC.

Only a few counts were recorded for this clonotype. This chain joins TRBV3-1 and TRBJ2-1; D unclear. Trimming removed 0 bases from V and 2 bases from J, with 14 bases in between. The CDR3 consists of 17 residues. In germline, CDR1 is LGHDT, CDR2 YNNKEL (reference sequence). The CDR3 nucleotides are TGTGCCAGCAGCCAAGAAGGGCCAGTTTCCCCCTACAATGAGCAGTTCTTC. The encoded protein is CASSQEGPVSPYNEQFF.

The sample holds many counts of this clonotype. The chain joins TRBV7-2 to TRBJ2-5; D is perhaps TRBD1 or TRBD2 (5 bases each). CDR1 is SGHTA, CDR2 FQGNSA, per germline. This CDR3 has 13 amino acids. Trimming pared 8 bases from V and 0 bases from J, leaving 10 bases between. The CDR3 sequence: CASLGEYQETQYF. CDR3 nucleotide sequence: TGTGCCAGCCTAGGGGAGTACCAAGAGACCCAGTACTTC.

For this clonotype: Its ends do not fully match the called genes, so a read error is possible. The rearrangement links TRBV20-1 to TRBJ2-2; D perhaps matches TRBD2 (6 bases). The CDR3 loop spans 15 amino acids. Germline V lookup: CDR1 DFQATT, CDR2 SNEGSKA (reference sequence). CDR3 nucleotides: TGCAGTGCTAATCCCTCGACTAGGAACGCCGGGGAGCTGTTTTTT. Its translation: CSANPSTRNAGELFF.

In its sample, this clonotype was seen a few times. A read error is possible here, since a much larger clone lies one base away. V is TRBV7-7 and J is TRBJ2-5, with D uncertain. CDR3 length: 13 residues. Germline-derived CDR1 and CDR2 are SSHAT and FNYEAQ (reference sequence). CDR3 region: CVSSPGAQETQYF. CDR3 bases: TGTGTCAGCAGCCCAGGAGCCCAAGAGACCCAGTACTTC. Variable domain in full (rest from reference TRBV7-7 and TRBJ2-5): GAGVSQSPRYKVTKRGQDVTLRCDPISSHATLYWYQQALGQGPEFLTYFNYEAQPDKSGLPSDRFSAERPEGSISTLTIQRTEQRDSAMYRCVSSPGAQETQYFGPGTRLLVL.

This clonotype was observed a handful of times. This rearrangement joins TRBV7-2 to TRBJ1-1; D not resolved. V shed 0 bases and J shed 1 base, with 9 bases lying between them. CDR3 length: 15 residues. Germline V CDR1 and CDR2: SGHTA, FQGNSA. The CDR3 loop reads CASSLAWSGNTEAFF. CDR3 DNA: TGTGCCAGCAGCTTAGCGTGGTCTGGGAACACTGAAGCTTTCTTT.

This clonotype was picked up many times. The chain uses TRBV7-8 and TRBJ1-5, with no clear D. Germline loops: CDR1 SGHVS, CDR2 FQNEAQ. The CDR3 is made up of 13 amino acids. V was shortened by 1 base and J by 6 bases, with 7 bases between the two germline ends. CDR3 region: CASSLERGQPQHF. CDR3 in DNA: TGTGCCAGCAGCTTAGAACGGGGTCAGCCCCAGCATTTT.